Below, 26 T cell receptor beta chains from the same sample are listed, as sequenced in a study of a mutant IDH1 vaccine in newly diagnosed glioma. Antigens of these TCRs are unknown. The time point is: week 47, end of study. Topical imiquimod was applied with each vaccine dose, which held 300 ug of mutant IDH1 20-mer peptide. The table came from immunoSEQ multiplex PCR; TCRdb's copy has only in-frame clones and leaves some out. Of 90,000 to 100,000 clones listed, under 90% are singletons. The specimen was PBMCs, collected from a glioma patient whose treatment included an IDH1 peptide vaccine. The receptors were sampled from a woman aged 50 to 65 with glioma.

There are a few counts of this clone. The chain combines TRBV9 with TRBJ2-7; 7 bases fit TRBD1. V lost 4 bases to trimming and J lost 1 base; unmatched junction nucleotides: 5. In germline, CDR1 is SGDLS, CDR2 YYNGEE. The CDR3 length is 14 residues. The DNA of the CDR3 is TGTGCCAGCAGCTCGGGGACAGCATCCTACGAGCAGTACTTC. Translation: CASSSGTASYEQYF.

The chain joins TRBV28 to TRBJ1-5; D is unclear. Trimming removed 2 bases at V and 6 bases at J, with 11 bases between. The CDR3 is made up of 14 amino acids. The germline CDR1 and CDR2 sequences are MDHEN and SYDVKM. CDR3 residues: CASSLTKLPQPQHF. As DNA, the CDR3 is TGTGCCAGCAGTTTAACAAAGTTGCCTCAGCCCCAGCATTTT. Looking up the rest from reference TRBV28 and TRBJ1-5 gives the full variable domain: DVKVTQSSRYLVKRTGEKVFLECVQDMDHENMFWYRQDPGLGLRLIYFSYDVKMKEKGDIPEGYSVSREKKERFSLILESASTNQTSMYLCASSLTKLPQPQHFGDGTRLSIL.

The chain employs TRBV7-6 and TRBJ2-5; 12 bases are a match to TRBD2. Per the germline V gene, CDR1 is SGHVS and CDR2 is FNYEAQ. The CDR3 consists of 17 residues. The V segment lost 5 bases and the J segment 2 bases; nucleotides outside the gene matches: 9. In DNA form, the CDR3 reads TGTGCCAGCAGCCCGAGCAGACTAGCGGGGGCACAAGAGACCCAGTACTTC. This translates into CASSPSRLAGAQETQYF. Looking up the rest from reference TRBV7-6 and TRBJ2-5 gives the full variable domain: GAGVSQSPRYKVTKRGQDVALRCDPISGHVSLYWYRQALGQGPEFLTYFNYEAQQDKSGLPNDRFSAERPEGSISTLTIQRTEQRDSAMYRCASSPSRLAGAQETQYFGPGTRLLVL.

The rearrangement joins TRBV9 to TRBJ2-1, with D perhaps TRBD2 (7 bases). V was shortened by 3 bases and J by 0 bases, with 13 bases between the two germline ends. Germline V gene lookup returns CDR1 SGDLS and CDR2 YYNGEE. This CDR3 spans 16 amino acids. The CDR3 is CASSGRGAASYNEQFF. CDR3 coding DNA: TGTGCCAGCAGCGGACGGGGGGCCGCCTCCTACAATGAGCAGTTCTTC.

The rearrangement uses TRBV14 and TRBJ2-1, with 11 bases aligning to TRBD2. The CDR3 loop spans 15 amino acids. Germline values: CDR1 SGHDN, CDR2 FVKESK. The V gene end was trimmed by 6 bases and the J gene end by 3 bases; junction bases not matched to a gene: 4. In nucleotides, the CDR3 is TGTGCCAGCAGTCTAGCGGGAGGTCTCTACAATGAGCAGTTCTTC. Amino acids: CASSLAGGLYNEQFF.

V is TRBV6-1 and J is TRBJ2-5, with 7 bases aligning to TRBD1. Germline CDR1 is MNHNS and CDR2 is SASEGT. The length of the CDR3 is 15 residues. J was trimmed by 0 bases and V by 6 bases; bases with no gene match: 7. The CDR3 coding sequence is TGTGCCAGCAGACTCCGGACAGGCAACCAAGAGACCCAGTACTTC. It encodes CASRLRTGNQETQYF.

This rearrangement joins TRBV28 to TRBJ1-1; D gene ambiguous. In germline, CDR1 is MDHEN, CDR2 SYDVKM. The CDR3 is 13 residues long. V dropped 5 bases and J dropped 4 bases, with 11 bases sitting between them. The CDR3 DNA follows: TGTGCCAGCAGTCAATCTGGACTCACTGAAGCTTTCTTT. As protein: CASSQSGLTEAFF.

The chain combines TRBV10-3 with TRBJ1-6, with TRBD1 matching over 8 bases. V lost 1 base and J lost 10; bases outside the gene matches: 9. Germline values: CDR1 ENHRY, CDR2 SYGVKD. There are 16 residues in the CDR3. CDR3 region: CAISEFVGQGSSPLHF. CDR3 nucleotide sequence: TGTGCCATCAGTGAGTTTGTTGGACAGGGTTCGTCACCCCTCCACTTT.

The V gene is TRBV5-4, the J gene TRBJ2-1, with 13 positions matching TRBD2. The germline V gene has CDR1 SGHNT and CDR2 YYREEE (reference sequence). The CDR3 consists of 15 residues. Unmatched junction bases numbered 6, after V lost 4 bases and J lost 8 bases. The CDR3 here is CASSDRLAGGDEQFF. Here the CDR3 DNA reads TGTGCCAGCAGCGATCGACTAGCGGGAGGCGATGAGCAGTTCTTC.

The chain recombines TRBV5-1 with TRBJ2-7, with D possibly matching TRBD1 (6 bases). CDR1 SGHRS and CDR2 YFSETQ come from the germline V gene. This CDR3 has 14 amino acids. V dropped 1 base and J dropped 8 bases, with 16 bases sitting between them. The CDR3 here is CASSLSGRDTQQYF. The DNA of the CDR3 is TGCGCCAGCAGCTTGTCGGGCAGGGACACCCAGCAGTACTTC.

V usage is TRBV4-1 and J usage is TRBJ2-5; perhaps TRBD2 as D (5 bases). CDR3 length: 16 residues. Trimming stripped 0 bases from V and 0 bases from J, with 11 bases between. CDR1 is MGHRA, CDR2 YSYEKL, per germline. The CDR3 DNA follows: TGCGCCAGCAGCCAAGAAGGCGGGCCGTACCAAGAGACCCAGTACTTC. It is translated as CASSQEGGPYQETQYF.

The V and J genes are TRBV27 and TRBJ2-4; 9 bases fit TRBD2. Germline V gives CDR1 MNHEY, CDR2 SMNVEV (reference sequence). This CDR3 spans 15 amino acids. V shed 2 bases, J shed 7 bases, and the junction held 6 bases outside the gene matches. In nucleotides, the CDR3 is TGTGCCAGCAGTTTAGTAGCGGGAGTTTTGAACATTCAGTACTTC. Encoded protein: CASSLVAGVLNIQYF.

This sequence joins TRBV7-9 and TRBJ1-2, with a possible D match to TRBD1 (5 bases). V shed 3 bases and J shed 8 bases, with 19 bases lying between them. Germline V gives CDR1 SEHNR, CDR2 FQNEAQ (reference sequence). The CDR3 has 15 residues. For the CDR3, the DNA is TGTGCCAGCAGCTTGGTACAGGCAGCCCAAAGCGGCTACACCTTC. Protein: CASSLVQAAQSGYTF.

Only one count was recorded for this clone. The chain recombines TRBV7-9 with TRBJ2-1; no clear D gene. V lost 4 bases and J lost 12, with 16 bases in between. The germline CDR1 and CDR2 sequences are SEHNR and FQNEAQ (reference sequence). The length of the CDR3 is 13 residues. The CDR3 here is CASSSRAGPTQFF. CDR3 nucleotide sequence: TGTGCCAGCAGCTCCCGGGCTGGCCCTACGCAGTTCTTC.

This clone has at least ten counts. CDR3 DNA: TGTGCCTGGAGTGTATATGGGTATGGCTACACCTTC. This encodes CAWSVYGYGYTF. The chain is built from TRBV30 and TRBJ1-2; D remains unclear. This CDR3 has 12 amino acids. The germline CDR1 and CDR2 sequences are GTSNPN and SVGIG (reference sequence). With 0 bases removed from V and 5 bases from J, the gap between germline ends came to 7 bases.

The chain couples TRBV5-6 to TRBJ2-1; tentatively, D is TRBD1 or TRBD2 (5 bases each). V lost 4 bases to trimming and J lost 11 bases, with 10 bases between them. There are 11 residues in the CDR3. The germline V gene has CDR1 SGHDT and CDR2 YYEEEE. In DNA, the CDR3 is TGTGCCAGCAGCCTTCCGGGACAGCAGTTCTTC. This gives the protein CASSLPGQQFF.

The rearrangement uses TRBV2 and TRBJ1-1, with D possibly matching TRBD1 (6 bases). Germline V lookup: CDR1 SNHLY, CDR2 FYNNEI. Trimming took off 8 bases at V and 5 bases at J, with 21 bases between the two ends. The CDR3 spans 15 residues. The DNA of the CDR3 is TGTGCCAGCGATTCGAGGGCAGGGGTGTGGACTGAAGCTTTCTTT. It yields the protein CASDSRAGVWTEAFF.

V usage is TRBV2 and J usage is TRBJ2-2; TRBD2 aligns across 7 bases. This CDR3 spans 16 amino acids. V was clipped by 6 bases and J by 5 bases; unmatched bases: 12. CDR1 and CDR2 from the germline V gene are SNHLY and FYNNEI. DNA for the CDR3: TGTGCCAGCAGACAGACTAGCTCCCCCCGGACCGGGGAGCTGTTTTTT. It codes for CASRQTSSPRTGELFF.

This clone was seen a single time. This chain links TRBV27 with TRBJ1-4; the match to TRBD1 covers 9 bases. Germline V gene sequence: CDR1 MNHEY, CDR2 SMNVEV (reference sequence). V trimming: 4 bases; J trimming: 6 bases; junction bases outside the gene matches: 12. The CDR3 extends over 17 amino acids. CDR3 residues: CASSSVQTGGWHEKLFF. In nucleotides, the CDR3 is TGTGCCAGCAGTTCGGTCCAGACAGGGGGTTGGCATGAAAAACTGTTTTTT.

This CDR3 reads CASSQDLMGPRGGYTF. CDR3 sequence (DNA): TGTGCCAGCAGCCAAGATCTAATGGGCCCGCGGGGAGGCTACACCTTC. V is TRBV14 and J is TRBJ1-2; D remains ambiguous. Trimming removed 0 bases from V and 8 bases from J, with 19 bases in between. Looked up from germline, CDR1 is SGHDN and CDR2 is FVKESK. The CDR3 totals 16 residues.

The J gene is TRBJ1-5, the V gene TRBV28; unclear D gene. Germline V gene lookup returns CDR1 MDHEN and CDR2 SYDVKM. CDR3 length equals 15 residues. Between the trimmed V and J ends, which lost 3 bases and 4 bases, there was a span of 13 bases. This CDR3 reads CASSLAGSNNQPQHF. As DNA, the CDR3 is TGTGCCAGCAGTTTGGCGGGGAGCAATAATCAGCCCCAGCATTTT.

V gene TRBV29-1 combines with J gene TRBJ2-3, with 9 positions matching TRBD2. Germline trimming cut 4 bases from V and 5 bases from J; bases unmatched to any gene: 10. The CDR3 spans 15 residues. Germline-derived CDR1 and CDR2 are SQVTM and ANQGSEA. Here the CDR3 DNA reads TGCAGCGTTGCAAAGGCGGGAGGGCTGGGAGATACGCAGTATTTT. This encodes CSVAKAGGLGDTQYF.

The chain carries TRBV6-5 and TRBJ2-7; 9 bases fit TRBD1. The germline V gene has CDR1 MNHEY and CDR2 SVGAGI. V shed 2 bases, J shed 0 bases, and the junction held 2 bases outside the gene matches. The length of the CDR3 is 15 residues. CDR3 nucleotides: TGTGCCAGCAGTTACGACAGGGGGGGCTCCTACGAGCAGTACTTC. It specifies CASSYDRGGSYEQYF.

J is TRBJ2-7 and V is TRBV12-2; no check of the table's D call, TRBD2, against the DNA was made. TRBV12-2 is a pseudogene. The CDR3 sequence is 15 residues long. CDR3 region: CASRLDFLPPSEQYF. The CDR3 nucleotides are TGTGCAAGTCGCTTGGACTTTCTTCCACCCAGCGAGCAGTACTTC.

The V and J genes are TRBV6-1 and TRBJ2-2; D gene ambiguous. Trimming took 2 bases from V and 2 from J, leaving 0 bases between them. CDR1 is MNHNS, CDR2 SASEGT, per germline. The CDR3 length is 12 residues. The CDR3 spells CASSENTGELFF. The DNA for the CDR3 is TGTGCCAGCAGTGAAAACACCGGGGAGCTGTTTTTT.

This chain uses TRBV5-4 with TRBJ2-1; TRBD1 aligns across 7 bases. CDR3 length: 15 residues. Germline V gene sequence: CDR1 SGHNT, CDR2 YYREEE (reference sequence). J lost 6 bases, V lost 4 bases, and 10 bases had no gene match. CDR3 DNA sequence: TGTGCCAGCAGCCGTGGGACAGCCGAGCCCAATGAGCAGTTCTTC. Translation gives CASSRGTAEPNEQFF.